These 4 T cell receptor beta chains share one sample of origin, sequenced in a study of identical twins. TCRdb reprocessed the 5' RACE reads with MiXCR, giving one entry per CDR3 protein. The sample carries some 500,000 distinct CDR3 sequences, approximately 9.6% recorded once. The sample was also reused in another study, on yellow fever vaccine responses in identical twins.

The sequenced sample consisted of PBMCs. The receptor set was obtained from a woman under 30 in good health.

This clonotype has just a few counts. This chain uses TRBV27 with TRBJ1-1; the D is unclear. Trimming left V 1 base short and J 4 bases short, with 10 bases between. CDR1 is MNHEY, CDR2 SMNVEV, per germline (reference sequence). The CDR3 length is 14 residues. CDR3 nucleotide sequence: TGTGCCAGCAGTTTATTCGACGAGGCCACTGAAGCTTTCTTT. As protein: CASSLFDEATEAFF.

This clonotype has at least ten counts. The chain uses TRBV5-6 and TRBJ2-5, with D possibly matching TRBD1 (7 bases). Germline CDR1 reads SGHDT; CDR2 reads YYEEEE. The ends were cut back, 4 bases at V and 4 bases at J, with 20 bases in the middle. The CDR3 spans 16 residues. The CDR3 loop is CASSHRQGMEGETQYF. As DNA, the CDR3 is TGTGCCAGCAGCCACCGACAGGGAATGGAGGGAGAGACCCAGTACTTC.

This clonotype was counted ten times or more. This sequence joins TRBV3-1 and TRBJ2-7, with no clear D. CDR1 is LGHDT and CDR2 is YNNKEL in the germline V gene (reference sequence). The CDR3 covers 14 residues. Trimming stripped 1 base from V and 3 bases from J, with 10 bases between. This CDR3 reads CASSQGHTIYEQYF. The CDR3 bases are TGTGCCAGCAGCCAAGGTCACACTATCTACGAGCAGTACTTC.

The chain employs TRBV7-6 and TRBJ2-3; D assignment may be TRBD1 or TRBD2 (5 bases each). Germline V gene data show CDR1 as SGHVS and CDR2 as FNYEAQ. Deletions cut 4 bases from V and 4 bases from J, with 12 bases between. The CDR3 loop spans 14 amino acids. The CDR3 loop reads CASSWDQTADTQYF. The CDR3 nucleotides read TGTGCCAGCAGCTGGGACCAAACAGCAGATACGCAGTATTTT.